This TCR beta chain is from a study of T-cell reconstitution after alpha-beta-depleted transplantation in children. This clonotype was counted between two and nine times. The CDR3 is made up of 15 amino acids. Germline V gene sequence: CDR1 MNHEY, CDR2 SMNVEV (reference sequence). V lost 3 bases and J 6 bases, leaving 14 bases between the germline ends. The TCRbeta library was prepared with unique molecular identifiers. TCRdb reprocessed the PCR reads via MiXCR and lists one record per CDR3 protein. The data show some 460,000 distinct CDR3 sequences, about a sixth seen once. The sequencing here drew on PBMCs, mostly from graft donor cells, taken 360 days after TCRalphabeta/CD19-depleted stem cell transplant. The gene calls are TRBV27 and TRBJ2-2; unclear D gene. The sequence was obtained from a boy in the first two years of life who had a stem cell transplant for Wiskott-Aldrich syndrome, so the T cells may come from the graft donor. The chain's CDR3 is CASSFSLGSAGELFF. As DNA, the CDR3 is TGTGCCAGCAGTTTCTCGCTTGGGTCCGCCGGGGAGCTGTTTTTT.